The 2 T cell receptor beta chains listed next were all sequenced from one sample in a study of blood T cells in healthy people across ages. PCR was performed a second time for roughly 7 to 12 cycles using a sample-barcoded 5' primer and a J-beta primer mix. TCRdb independently ran MiXCR on the 5' RACE reads; one entry per CDR3 protein. The sample shows about 560,000 distinct CDR3 sequences, about 27% of them seen only once. This same sample was also part of a study on T cells of mothers and their children.

The sample taken for sequencing was blood. The receptors originated from a boy between 2 and 10 years old in good health.

The CDR3 nucleotides read TGCAGCGTTGCAAGAGGCAATAGCAATCAGCCCCAGCATTTT. As protein: CSVARGNSNQPQHF. The chain has TRBV29-1 and TRBJ1-5; no clear D gene. The CDR3 is 14 residues long. V lost 4 bases, J lost 0 bases, and 10 bases lay in between. Germline CDR1 is SQVTM and CDR2 is ANQGSEA.

This clonotype was detected a few times. V gene TRBV6-2 or TRBV6-3 combines with J gene TRBJ1-5; D remains unclear. The germline CDR1 and CDR2 sequences are MNHEY and SVGEGT. This CDR3 spans 14 amino acids. Between the trimmed V and J ends, which lost 4 bases and 2 bases, there was a span of 9 bases. The CDR3 here is CASSSCGCNQPQHF. CDR3 DNA: TGTGCCAGCAGTTCATGTGGGTGCAATCAGCCCCAGCATTTT.